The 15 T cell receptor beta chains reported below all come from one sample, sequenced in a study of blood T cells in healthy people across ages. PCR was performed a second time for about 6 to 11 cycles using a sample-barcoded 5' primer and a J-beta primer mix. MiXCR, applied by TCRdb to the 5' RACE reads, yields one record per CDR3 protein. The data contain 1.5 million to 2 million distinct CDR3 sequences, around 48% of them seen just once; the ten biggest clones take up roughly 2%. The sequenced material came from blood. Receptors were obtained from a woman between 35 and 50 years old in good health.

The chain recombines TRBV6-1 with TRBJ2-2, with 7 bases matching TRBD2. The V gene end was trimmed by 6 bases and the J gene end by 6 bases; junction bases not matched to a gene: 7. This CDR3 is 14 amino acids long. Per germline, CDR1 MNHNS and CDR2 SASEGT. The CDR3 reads CASRWGSGAGELFF. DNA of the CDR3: TGTGCCAGCAGGTGGGGAAGCGGGGCCGGGGAGCTGTTTTTT.

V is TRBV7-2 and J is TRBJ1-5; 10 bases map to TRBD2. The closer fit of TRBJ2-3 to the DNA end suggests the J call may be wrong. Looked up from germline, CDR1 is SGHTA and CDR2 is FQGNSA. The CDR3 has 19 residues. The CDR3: CASSLVEQRGGSGTDTQYF. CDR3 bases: TGTGCCAGCAGCTTAGTTGAGCAGCGGGGGGGCTCTGGCACAGATACGCAGTATTTT.

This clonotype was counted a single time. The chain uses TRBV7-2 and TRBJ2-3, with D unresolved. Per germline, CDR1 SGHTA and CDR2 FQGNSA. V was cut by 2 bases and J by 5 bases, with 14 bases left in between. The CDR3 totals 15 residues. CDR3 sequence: CASSLQPGGVDTQYF. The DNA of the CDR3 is TGTGCCAGCAGCTTACAGCCGGGCGGAGTAGATACGCAGTATTTT. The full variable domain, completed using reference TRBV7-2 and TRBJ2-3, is GAGVSQSPSNKVTEKGKDVELRCDPISGHTALYWYRQSLGQGLEFLIYFQGNSAPDKSGLPSDRFSAERTGGSVSTLTIQRTQQEDSAVYLCASSLQPGGVDTQYFGPGTRLTVL.

CDR3 amino acids: CASSLFSAAQETQYF. The CDR3 DNA reads as TGTGCCAGCAGTCTCTTTTCAGCGGCTCAAGAGACCCAGTACTTC. V and J are TRBV27 and TRBJ2-5, with TRBD2 as a possible D gene (5 bases). V lost 5 bases and J 2 bases, leaving 15 bases between the germline ends. This CDR3 has 15 residues. Germline CDR1 and CDR2: MNHEY and SMNVEV (reference sequence).

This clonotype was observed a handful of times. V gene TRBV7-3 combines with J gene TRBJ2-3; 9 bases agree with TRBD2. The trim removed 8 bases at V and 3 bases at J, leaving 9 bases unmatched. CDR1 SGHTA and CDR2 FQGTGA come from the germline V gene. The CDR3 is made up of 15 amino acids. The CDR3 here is CASGRGGAMTDTQYF. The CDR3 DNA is TGTGCCAGCGGCCGCGGGGGGGCGATGACAGATACGCAGTATTTT.

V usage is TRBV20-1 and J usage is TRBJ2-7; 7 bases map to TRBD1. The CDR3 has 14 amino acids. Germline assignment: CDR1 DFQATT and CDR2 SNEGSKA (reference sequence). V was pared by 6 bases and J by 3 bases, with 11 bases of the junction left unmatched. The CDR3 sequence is CSADDRDRLYEQYF. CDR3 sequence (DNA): TGCAGTGCAGATGACCGGGACAGACTCTACGAGCAGTACTTC.

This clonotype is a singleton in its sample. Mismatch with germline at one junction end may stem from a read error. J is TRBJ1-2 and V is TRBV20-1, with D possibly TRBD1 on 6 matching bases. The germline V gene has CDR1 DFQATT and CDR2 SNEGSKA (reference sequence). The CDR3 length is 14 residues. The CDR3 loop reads CNAPAGAAAYGYTF. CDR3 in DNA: TGCAATGCTCCCGCAGGGGCGGCGGCCTATGGCTACACCTTC.

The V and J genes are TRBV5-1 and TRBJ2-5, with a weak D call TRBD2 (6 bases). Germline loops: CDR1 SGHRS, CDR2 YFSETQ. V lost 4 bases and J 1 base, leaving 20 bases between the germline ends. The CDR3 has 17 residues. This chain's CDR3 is CASSGIQLASTQETQYF. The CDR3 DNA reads TGCGCCAGCAGCGGCATCCAGCTAGCGAGTACCCAAGAGACCCAGTACTTC.

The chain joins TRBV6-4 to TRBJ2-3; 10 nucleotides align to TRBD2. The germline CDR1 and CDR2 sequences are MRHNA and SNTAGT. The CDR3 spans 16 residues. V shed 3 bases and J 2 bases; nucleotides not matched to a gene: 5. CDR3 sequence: CASSELAGTNTDTQYF. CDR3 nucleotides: TGTGCCAGCAGTGAACTAGCGGGGACTAACACAGATACGCAGTATTTT.

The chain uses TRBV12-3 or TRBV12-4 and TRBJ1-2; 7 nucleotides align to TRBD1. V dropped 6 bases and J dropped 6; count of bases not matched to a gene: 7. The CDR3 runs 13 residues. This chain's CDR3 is CASRPDRLDGYTF. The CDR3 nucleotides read TGTGCCAGCAGACCGGACAGGTTGGATGGCTACACCTTC.

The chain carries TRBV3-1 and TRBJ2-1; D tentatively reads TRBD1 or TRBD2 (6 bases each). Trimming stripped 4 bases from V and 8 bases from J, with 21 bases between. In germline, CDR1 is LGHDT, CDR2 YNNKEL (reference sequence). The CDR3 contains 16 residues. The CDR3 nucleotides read TGTGCCAGCAGCCGCGGTCTAAGGGGGGCCGGGGATGAGCAGTTCTTC. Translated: CASSRGLRGAGDEQFF.

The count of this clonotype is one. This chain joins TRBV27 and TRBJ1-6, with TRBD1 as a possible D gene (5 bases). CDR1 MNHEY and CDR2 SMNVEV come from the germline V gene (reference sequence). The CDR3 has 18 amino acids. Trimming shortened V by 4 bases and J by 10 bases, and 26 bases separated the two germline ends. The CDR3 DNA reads TGTGCCAGCAGTTGCATCGAGGATGGGACCGGGATATTGTCACCCCTCCACTTT. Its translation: CASSCIEDGTGILSPLHF.

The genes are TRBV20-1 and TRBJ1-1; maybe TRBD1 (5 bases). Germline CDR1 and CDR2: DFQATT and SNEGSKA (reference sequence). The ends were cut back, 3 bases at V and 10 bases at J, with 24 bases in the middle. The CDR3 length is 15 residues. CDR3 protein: CSARHTGTRESAAFF. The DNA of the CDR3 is TGCAGTGCTAGGCACACCGGGACTCGAGAGTCGGCAGCTTTCTTT.

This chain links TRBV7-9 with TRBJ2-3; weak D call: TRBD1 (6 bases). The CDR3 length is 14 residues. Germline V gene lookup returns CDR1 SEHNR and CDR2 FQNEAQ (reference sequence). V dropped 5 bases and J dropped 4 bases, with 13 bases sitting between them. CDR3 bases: TGTGCCAGCAGCGTCCAGGGGCAGGCAGATACGCAGTATTTT. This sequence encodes CASSVQGQADTQYF. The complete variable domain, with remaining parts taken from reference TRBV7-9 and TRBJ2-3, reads DTGVSQNPRHKITKRGQNVTFRCDPISEHNRLYWYRQTLGQGPEFLTYFQNEAQLEKSRLLSDRFSAERPKGSFSTLEIQRTEQGDSAMYLCASSVQGQADTQYFGPGTRLTVL.

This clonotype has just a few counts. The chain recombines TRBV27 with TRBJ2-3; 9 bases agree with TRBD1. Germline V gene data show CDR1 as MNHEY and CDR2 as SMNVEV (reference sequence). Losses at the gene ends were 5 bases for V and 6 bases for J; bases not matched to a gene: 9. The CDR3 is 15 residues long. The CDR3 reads CASSHLTGGTDTQYF. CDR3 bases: TGTGCCAGCAGTCATCTGACAGGGGGAACGGATACGCAGTATTTT.